This T cell receptor beta chain stems from a study of early T cells in non-severe SARS-CoV-2 infection. Trimming at V came to 5 bases and at J to 2 bases, leaving 9 bases not matched to a gene. The CDR3 totals 16 residues. Germline values: CDR1 SQVTM, CDR2 ANQGSEA. The study, taken as a whole, reports: Lookups in VDJdb leaned toward anti-spike CD8 responses and missed private and CD4 specificities.

TCRdb re-derived calls from the 5' RACE reads in MiXCR, one entry per CDR3 protein. The sample carries about 49,000 distinct CDR3 sequences, roughly 10% recorded once. This clonotype was counted between two and nine times. The target antigen is unknown. The rearrangement joins TRBV29-1 to TRBJ1-2; 12 bases agree with TRBD1. The sequence came from an adult who was a healthcare worker with PCR-confirmed SARS-CoV-2 infection or an uninfected control (not recorded which). The sequencing sample was made of whole blood. CDR3 region: CSVSRDRGLANYGYTF. The CDR3 nucleotides read TGCAGCGTTAGCCGGGACAGGGGGCTTGCCAACTATGGCTACACCTTC.